The clone carrying this T cell receptor (beta chain) was recorded a few times. Its antigen remains unidentified. The sample belongs to a study of T cell repertoires in cytomegalovirus infection. Turning to the study itself: CMV epitopes, recently identified HLA-C-restricted and well-studied HLA-B-restricted, were used.

The CDR3 runs 13 residues. CDR1 and CDR2 (germline): MNHEY, SMNVEV (reference sequence). Deletions cut 6 bases from V and 8 bases from J, with 16 bases between. TCRdb itself ran the reads through MiXCR, one entry per CDR3 protein. The profile shows roughly 920,000 distinct CDR3 sequences, approximately 32% of them singletons. The V call is TRBV27, the J call TRBJ1-2; the D gene is possibly TRBD1 (6 bases). Sequencing was performed on cultured CD8+ T cells from PBMCs, taken from culture after CMV antigen stimulation. This TCR derives from a human donor in good health (CMV status not recorded). Some clones in this sample may be carry-over from other donors' samples. The CDR3: CASSPAGAGGYTF. For the CDR3, the DNA is TGTGCCAGCAGCCCCGCGGGGGCCGGAGGCTACACCTTC.